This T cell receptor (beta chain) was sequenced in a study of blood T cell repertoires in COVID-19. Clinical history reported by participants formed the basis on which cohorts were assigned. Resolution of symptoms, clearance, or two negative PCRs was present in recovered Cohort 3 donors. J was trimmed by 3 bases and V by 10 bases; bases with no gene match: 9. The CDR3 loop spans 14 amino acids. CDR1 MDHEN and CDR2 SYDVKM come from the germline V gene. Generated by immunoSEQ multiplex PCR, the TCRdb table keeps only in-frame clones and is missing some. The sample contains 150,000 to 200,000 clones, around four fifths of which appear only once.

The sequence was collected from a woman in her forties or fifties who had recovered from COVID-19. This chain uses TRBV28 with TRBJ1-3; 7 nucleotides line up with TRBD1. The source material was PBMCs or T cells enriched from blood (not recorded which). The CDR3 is CATRKTGFGNTIYF. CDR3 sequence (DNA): TGTGCCACCAGAAAGACAGGGTTTGGAAACACCATATATTTT. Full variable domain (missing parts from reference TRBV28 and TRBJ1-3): DVKVTQSSRYLVKRTGEKVFLECVQDMDHENMFWYRQDPGLGLRLIYFSYDVKMKEKGDIPEGYSVSREKKERFSLILESASTNQTSMYLCATRKTGFGNTIYFGEGSWLTVV.